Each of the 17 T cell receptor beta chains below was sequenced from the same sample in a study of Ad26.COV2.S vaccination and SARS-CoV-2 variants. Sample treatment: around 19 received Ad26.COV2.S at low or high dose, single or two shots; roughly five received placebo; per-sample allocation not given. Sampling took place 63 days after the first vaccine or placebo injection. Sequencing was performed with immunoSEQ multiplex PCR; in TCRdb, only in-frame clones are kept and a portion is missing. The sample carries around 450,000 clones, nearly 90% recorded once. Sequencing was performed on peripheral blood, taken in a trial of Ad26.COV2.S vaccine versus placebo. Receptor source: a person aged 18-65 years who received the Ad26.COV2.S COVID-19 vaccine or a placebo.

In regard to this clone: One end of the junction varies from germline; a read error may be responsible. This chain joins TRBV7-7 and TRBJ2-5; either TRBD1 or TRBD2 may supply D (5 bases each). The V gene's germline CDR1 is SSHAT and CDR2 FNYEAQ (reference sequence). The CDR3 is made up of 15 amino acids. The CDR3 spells CASSRLVGVQETQYF. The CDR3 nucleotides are TGTGCTAGCAGCCGCCTAGTGGGGGTGCAAGAGACCCAGTACTTC.

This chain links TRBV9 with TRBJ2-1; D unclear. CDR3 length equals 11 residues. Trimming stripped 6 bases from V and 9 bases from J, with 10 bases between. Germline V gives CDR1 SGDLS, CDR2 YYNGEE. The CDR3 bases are TGTGCCAGCATCCCCCCCGGTGAGCAGTTCTTC. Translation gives CASIPPGEQFF. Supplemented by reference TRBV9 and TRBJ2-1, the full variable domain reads DSGVTQTPKHLITATGQRVTLRCSPRSGDLSVYWYQQSLDQGLQFLIQYYNGEERAKGNILERFSAQQFPDLHSELNLSSLELGDSALYFCASIPPGEQFFGPGTRLTVL.

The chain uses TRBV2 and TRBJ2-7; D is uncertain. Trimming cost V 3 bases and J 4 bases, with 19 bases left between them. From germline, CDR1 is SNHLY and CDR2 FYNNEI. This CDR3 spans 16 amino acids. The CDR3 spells CASSDPQTVVAYEQYF. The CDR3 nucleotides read TGTGCCAGCAGTGACCCACAGACCGTGGTAGCATACGAGCAGTACTTC.

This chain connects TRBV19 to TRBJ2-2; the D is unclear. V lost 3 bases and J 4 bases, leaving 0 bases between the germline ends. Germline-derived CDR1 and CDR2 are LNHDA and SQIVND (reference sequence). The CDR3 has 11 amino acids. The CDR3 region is CASSITGELFF. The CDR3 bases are TGTGCCAGTAGTATCACCGGGGAGCTGTTTTTT.

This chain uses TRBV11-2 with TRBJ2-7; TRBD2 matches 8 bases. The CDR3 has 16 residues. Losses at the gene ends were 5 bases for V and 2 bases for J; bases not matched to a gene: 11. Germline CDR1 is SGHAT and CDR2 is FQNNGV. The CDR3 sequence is CASSTTMVAGPYEQYF. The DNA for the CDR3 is TGTGCCAGCAGCACCACGATGGTAGCGGGGCCCTACGAGCAGTACTTC.

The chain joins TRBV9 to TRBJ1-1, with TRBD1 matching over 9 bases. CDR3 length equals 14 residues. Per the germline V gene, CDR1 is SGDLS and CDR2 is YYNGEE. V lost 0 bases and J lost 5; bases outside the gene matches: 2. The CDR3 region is CASSVVDRGTEAFF. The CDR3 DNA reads TGTGCCAGCAGCGTAGTGGACAGGGGTACTGAAGCTTTCTTT.

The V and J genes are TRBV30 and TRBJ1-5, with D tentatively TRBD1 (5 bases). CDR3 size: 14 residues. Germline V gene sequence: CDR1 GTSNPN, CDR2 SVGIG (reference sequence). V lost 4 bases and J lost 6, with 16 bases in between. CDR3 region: CAWNRGPPGQPQHF. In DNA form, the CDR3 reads TGTGCCTGGAACCGGGGACCCCCCGGTCAGCCCCAGCATTTT.

The chain's CDR3 is CASSFTDQETQYF. The CDR3 coding sequence is TGTGCCAGCAGTTTCACAGACCAAGAGACCCAGTACTTC. This chain uses TRBV12-3 or TRBV12-4 with TRBJ2-5; no definite D call. Trimming removed 3 bases at V and 0 bases at J, with 5 bases between. The CDR3 runs to 13 residues.

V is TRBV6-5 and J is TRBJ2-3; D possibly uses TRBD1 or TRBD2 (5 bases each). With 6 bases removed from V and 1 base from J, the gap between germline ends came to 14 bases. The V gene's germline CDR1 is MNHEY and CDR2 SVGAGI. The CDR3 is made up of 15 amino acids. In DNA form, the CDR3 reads TGTGCCAGCAGCCTATCGAGGGGAGGCACAGATACGCAGTATTTT. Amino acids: CASSLSRGGTDTQYF.

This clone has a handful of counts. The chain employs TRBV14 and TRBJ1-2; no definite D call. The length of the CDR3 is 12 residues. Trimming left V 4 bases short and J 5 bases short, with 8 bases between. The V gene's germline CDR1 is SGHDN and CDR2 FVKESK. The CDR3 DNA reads TGTGCCAGCAGCCCGACGGGTTATGGCTACACCTTC. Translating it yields CASSPTGYGYTF.

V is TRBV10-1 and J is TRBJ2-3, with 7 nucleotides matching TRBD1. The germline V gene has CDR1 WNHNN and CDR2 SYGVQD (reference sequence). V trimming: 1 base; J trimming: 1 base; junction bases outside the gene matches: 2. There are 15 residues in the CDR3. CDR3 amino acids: CASSEFGTGTDTQYF. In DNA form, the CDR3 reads TGCGCCAGCAGTGAGTTCGGGACAGGCACAGATACGCAGTATTTT.

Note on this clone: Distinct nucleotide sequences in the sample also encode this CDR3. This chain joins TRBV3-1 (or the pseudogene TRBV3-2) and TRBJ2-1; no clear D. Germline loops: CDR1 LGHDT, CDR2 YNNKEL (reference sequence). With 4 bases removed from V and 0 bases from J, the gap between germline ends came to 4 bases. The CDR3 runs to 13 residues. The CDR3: CASSRSSYNEQFF. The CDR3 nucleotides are TGTGCCAGCAGCCGAAGCTCCTACAATGAGCAGTTCTTC.

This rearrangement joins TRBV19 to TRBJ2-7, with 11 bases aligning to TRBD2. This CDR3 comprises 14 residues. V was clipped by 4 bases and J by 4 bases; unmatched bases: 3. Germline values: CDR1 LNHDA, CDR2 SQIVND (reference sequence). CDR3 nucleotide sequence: TGTGCCAGTAGTAGGGGACTAGCGGTATACGAGCAGTACTTC. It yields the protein CASSRGLAVYEQYF.

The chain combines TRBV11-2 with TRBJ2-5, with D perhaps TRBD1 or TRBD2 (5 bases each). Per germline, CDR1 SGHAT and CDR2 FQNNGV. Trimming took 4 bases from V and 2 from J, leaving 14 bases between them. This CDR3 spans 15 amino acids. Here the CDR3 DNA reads TGTGCCAGCAGCTCGGCTGGGGGTAGGCAAGAGACCCAGTACTTC. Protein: CASSSAGGRQETQYF.

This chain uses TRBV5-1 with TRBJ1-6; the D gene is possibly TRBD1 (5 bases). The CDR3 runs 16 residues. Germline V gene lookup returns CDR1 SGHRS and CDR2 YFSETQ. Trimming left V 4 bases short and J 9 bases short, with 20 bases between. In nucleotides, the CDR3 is TGCGCCAGCAGCGGTTTATCCGCCGGGGGTGGTTCACCCCTCCACTTT. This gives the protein CASSGLSAGGGSPLHF.

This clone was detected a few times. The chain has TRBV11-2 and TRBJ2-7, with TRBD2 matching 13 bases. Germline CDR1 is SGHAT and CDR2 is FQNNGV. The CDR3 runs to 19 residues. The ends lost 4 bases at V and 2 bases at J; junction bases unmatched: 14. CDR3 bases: TGTGCCAGCAGCTCCGAAACTTACAAACTAGCGGGGGGGACCTACGAGCAGTACTTC. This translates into CASSSETYKLAGGTYEQYF.

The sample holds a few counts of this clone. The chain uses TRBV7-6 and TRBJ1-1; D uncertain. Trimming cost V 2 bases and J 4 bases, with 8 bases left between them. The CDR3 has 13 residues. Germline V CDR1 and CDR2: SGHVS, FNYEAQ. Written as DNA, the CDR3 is TGTGCCAGCAGCTTAACCGGGCGCACTGAAGCTTTCTTT. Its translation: CASSLTGRTEAFF.